Presented here are 2 T cell receptor beta chains from one specimen sequenced in a study of T cell repertoires in cytomegalovirus infection. TCRdb called the reads again in MiXCR, with one record for every CDR3 protein. The sample holds some 920,000 distinct CDR3 sequences; roughly 30% are singletons and the top ten take 13%. Their antigens are not known. The sample in question was cultured CD8+ T cells from PBMCs, obtained from culture after CMV antigen stimulation. These receptors originate from a human donor in good health (CMV status not recorded). Some clones in this sample may be carry-over from other donors' samples.

The CDR3 loop reads CASSETGGAGYTF. The CDR3 coding sequence is TGTGCCAGCAGCGAGACAGGGGGCGCAGGCTACACCTTC. The V call is TRBV5-4, the J call TRBJ1-2; TRBD1 aligns across 10 bases. The CDR3 sequence is 13 residues long. Germline trimming cut 4 bases from V and 8 bases from J; bases unmatched to any gene: 5. Germline V gives CDR1 SGHNT, CDR2 YYREEE (reference sequence).

V is TRBV27 and J is TRBJ2-7; maybe TRBD2 (6 bases). The CDR3 totals 14 residues. Germline CDR1 is MNHEY and CDR2 is SMNVEV (reference sequence). The V end was cut by 5 bases, the J end by 0 bases, with 11 bases between. The CDR3 DNA sequence: TGTGCCAGCAGTCGGGGGTCGAGCTCCTACGAGCAGTACTTC. Translated, it gives CASSRGSSSYEQYF.